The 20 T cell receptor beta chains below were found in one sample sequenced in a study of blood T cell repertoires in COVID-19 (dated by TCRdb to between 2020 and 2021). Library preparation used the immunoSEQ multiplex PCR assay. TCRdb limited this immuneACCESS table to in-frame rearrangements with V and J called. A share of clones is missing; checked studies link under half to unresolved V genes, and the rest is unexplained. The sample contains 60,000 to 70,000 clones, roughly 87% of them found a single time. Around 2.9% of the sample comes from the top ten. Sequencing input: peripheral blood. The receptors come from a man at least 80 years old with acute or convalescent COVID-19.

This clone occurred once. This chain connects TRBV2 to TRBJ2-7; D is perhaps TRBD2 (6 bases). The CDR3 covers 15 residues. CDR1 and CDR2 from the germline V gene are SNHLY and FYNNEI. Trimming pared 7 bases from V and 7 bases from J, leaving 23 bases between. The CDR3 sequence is CASNPVGTGGWEQYF. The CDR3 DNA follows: TGTGCCAGCAATCCCGTGGGGACCGGGGGATGGGAGCAGTACTTC.

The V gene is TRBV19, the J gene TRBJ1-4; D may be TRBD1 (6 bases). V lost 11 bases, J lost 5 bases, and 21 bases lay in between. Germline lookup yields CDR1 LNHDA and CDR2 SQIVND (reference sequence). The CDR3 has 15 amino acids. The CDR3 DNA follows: TGTGCCTCCGACGGGGGGGCGAGGGTGAATGAAAAACTGTTTTTT. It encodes CASDGGARVNEKLFF.

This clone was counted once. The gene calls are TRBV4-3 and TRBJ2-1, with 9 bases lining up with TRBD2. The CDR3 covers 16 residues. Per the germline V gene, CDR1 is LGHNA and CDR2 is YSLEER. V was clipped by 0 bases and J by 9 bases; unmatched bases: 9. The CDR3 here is CASSQEPGLAVSEQFF. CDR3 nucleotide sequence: TGCGCCAGCAGCCAAGAACCGGGACTAGCAGTCAGTGAGCAGTTCTTC.

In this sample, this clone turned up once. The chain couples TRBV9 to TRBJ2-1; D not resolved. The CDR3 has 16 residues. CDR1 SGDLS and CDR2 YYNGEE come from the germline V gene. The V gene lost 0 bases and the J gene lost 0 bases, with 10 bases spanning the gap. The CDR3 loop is CASSVGPTYSYNEQFF. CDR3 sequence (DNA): TGTGCCAGCAGCGTAGGTCCCACCTACTCCTACAATGAGCAGTTCTTC. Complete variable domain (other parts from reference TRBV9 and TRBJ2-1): DSGVTQTPKHLITATGQRVTLRCSPRSGDLSVYWYQQSLDQGLQFLIQYYNGEERAKGNILERFSAQQFPDLHSELNLSSLELGDSALYFCASSVGPTYSYNEQFFGPGTRLTVL.

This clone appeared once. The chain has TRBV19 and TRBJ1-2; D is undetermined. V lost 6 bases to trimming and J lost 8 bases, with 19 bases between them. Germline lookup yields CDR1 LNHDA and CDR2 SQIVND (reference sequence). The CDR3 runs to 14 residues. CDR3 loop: CASSKPAAGGGYTF. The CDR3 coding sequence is TGTGCCAGTAGCAAACCAGCGGCGGGCGGAGGCTACACCTTC.

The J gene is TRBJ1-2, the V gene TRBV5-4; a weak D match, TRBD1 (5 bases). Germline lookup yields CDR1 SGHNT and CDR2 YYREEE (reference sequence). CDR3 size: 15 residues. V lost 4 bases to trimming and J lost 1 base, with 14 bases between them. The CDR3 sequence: CASSQGWGDNYGYTF. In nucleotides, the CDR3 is TGTGCCAGCAGCCAGGGCTGGGGGGATAACTATGGCTACACCTTC. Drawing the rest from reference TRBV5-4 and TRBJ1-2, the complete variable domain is ETGVTQSPTHLIKTRGQQVTLRCSSQSGHNTVSWYQQALGQGPQFIFQYYREEENGRGNFPPRFSGLQFPNYSSELNVNALELDDSALYLCASSQGWGDNYGYTFGSGTRLTVV.

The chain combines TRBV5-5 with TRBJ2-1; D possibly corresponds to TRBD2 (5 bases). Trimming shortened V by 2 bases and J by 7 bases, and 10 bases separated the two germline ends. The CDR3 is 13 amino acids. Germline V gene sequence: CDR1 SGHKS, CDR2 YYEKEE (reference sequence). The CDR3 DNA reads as TGTGCCAGCAGCTTTGTCGGGGAGAATGAGCAGTTCTTC. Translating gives CASSFVGENEQFF.

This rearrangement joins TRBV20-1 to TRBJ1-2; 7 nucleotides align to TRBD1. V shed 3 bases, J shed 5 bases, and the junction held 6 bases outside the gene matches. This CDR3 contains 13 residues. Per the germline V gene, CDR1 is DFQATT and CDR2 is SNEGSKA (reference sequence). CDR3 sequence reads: CSASGDRVYGYTF. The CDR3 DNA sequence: TGCAGTGCTAGTGGGGACAGAGTATATGGCTACACCTTC.

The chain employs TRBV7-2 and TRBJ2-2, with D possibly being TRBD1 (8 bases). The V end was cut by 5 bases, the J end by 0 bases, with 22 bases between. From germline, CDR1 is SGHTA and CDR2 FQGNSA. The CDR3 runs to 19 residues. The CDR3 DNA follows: TGTGCCAGCAGCCCACCCAGGGGGCTAGCGGTTACGAACACCGGGGAGCTGTTTTTT. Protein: CASSPPRGLAVTNTGELFF.

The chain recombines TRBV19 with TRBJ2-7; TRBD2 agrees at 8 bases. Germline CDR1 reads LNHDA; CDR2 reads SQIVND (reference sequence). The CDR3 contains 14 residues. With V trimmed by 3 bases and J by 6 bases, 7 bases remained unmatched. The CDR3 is CASSMVSGIGEQYF. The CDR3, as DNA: TGTGCCAGTAGTATGGTTAGCGGGATCGGCGAGCAGTACTTC. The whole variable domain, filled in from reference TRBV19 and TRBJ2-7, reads DGGITQSPKYLFRKEGQNVTLSCEQNLNHDAMYWYRQDPGQGLRLIYYSQIVNDFQKGDIAEGYSVSREKKESFPLTVTSAQKNPTAFYLCASSMVSGIGEQYFGPGTRLTVT.

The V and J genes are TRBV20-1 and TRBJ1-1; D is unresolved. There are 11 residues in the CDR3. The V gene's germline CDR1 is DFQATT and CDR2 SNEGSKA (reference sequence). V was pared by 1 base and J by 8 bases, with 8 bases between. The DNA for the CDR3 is TGCAGTGCTAGAGTACCCAGGGAAGCTTTCTTT. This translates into CSARVPREAFF.

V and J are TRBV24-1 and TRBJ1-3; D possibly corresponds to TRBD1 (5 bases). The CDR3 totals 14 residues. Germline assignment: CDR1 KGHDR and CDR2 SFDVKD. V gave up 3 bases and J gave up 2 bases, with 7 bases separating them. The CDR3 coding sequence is TGTGCCACCAGTGATGGCAGGGCTGGAAACACCATATATTTT. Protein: CATSDGRAGNTIYF.

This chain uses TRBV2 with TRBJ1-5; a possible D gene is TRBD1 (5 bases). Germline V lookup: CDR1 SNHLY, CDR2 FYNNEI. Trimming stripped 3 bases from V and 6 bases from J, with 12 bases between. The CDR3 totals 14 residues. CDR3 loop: CASSDSGESQPQHF. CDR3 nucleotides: TGTGCCAGCAGTGATTCGGGGGAGAGTCAGCCCCAGCATTTT.

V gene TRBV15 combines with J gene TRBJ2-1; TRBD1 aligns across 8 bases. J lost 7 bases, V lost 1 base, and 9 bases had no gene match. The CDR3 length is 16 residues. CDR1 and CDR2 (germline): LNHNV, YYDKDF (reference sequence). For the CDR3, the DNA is TGTGCCACCAGCAGAGGACTCAGGGGGCGAGGGAATGAGCAGTTCTTC. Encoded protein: CATSRGLRGRGNEQFF.

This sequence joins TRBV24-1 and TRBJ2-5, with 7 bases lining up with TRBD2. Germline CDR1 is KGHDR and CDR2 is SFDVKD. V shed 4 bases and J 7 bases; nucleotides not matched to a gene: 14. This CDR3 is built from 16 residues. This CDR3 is CATSDTREGIRWTQYF. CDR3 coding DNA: TGTGCCACCAGTGACACCAGGGAGGGGATACGGTGGACCCAGTACTTC.

CDR3 bases: TGTGCCAGCAGTTACTATACAGGGGAAAAACTGTTTTTT. The encoded protein is CASSYYTGEKLFF. The chain uses TRBV6-5 and TRBJ1-4, with D tentatively TRBD1 (6 bases). This CDR3 spans 13 amino acids. The germline gives CDR1 MNHEY, CDR2 SVGAGI. The germline V and J ends were trimmed by 1 base and 8 bases, with 8 bases remaining between them.

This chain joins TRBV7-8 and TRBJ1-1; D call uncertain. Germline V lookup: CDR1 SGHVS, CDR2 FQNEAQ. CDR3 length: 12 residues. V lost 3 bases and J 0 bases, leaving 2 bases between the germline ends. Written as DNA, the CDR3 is TGTGCCAGCAGCTTCGTGAACACTGAAGCTTTCTTT. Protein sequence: CASSFVNTEAFF.

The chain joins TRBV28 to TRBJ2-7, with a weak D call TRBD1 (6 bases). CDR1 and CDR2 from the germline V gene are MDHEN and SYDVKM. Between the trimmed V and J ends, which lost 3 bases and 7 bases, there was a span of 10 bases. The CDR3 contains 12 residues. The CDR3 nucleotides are TGTGCCAGCAGTTTGCAGGGGAAAGAGCAGTACTTC. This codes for CASSLQGKEQYF.

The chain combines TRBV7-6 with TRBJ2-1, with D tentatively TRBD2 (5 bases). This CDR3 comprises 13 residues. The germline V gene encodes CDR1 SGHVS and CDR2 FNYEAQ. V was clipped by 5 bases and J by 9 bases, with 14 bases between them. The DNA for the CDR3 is TGTGCCAGCAGCGGGAGCTTGGTTGGTGAGCAGTTCTTC. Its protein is CASSGSLVGEQFF.

CDR3 sequence reads: CASSLRNRGYNSPLHF. CDR3 sequence (DNA): TGTGCCAGCAGCTTAAGGAACAGGGGCTATAATTCACCCCTCCACTTT. This chain connects TRBV7-2 to TRBJ1-6; 7 positions agree with TRBD1. Losses at the gene ends were 2 bases for V and 3 bases for J; bases not matched to a gene: 4. The CDR3 runs to 16 residues. Per the germline V gene, CDR1 is SGHTA and CDR2 is FQGNSA.